The clone carrying this TCR beta chain was recorded a few times. The ends were cut back, 8 bases at V and 4 bases at J, with 14 bases in the middle. Germline-derived CDR1 and CDR2 are MNHNY and SVGAGI (reference sequence). The CDR3 loop spans 13 amino acids. The data originate from a study of cytomegalovirus exposure and HLA in healthy donors. PCR amplification relied on 60 Vbeta primers (plus 13 Jbeta primers). Here immunoSEQ multiplex PCR was the method, and the copy in TCRdb shows in-frame clones only, minus some. Of about 100,000 clones listed, roughly 74% are singletons. V and J are TRBV6-6 and TRBJ1-2; possibly TRBD1 for D (6 bases). This TCR was sampled from a middle-aged woman in good health and CMV-seronegative. Sequenced material: PBMCs. The CDR3 nucleotides read TGTGCCAGCCACCCGGGACAACGCTATGGCTACACCTTC. It yields the protein CASHPGQRYGYTF.